These T cell receptor beta chains were read from a single sample in a study of cytomegalovirus exposure and HLA in healthy donors. The repertoire was sequenced with immunoSEQ multiplex PCR; TCRdb's copy has only in-frame clones and lacks some. This table holds over 100,000 clones, more than 65% found once. The sample taken for sequencing was PBMCs. These receptors all come from a male donor in good health and CMV-seropositive. Each CDR3 is given with its conserved first and last residue. D genes are given only for firm matches. The listing skips clone size in some rows; elsewhere it reads once, few, many or a size class.

size | J | length | D | V | DNA | CDR3
. | TRBJ2-1 | 13 | TRBD1 | TRBV2 | TGTGCCAGCGAAGGGACAGGGGTGGATGAGCAGTTCTTC | CASEGTGVDEQFF
once | TRBJ2-5 | 15 | . | TRBV5-8 | TGTGCCAGCCTGACTAGGCAGGGAAGCCAAGAGACCCAGTACTTC | CASLTRQGSQETQYF
. | TRBJ2-1 | 16 | TRBD1 | TRBV6-1 | TGTGCCAGCAGTGGTTTTGGGGACAGGGGGAGGTATGAGCAGTTCTTC | CASSGFGDRGRYEQFF
. | TRBJ2-7 | 16 | TRBD2 | TRBV9 | TGTGCCAGCAGCCCCGAGACGGCGGGGGGCTATTACGAGCAGTACTTC | CASSPETAGGYYEQYF
once | TRBJ1-3 | 15 | . | TRBV19 | TGTGCCAGTAGTATCGCCGCAGGGTCGGTCAACACCATATATTTT | CASSIAAGSVNTIYF
. | TRBJ2-3 | 14 | . | TRBV29-1 | TGCAGCGTTGAAGGTCAGGCAGGGGCAGATACGCAGTATTTT | CSVEGQAGADTQYF
. | TRBJ2-5 | 17 | . | TRBV14 | TGTGCCAGCAGCGGATCATGGGCTACCGACCACCAAGAGACCCAGTACTTC | CASSGSWATDHQETQYF
once | TRBJ1-1 | 16 | TRBD1 | TRBV30 | TGTGCCTGGAGTGACCGGACAGGATACTACCGATTTCGAGCTTTCTTT | CAWSDRTGYYRFRAFF
once | TRBJ2-7 | 12 | . | TRBV29-1 | TGCAGCGTTGAAGATTTGGGCTACGAGCAGTACTTC | CSVEDLGYEQYF
. | TRBJ2-1 | 15 | TRBD2 | TRBV28 | TGTGCCAGCAGCCAACTAGCGGGGGGGCGGAATGAGCAGTTCTTC | CASSQLAGGRNEQFF
once | TRBJ2-7 | 14 | . | TRBV6-5 | TGTGCCAGCAGGGAGTCACTCACCTCCTACGAGCAGTACTTC | CASRESLTSYEQYF
. | TRBJ2-4 | 14 | . | TRBV5-1 | TGCGCCAGCAGCTTAGGGACTGCGCAAAACATTCAGTACTTC | CASSLGTAQNIQYF
few | TRBJ1-2 | 14 | TRBD1 | TRBV19 | TGTGCCAGTAGTACCGGACAGGGGTTCTATGGCTACACCTTC | CASSTGQGFYGYTF
. | TRBJ1-1 | 14 | TRBD1 | TRBV2 | TGTGCCAGCAGTCTCGCCCGGGACAGGGCTCCCAGCTTCTTT | CASSLARDRAPSFF
. | TRBJ2-5 | 14 | . | TRBV12-5 | TGTGCTAGTGGTTTGGGGGGGACTGTGGAGACCCAGTACTTC | CASGLGGTVETQYF
. | TRBJ2-1 | 13 | TRBD1 | TRBV5-4 | TGTGCCAGCAGCCCGGACAGGGGGCATGAGCAGTTCTTC | CASSPDRGHEQFF
. | TRBJ1-1 | 15 | . | TRBV12-5 | TGTGCTAGTGGTCCCCGCCCGGGTTTGGGCACTGAAGCTTTCTTT | CASGPRPGLGTEAFF
. | TRBJ2-2 | 17 | TRBD2 | TRBV27 | TGTGCCAGCAGGCTAGCGGGAGGGTCCTCGAACACCGGGGAGCTGTTTTTT | CASRLAGGSSNTGELFF
. | TRBJ2-1 | 13 | TRBD2 | TRBV6-5 | TGTGCCAGCAGACCCAGCGGGAGGCCCCGCGAGTTCTTC | CASRPSGRPREFF
. | TRBJ1-6 | 16 | . | TRBV28 | TGTGCCAGCAGTATCCCGGTTGGCTCCTATAATTCACCCCTCCACTTT | CASSIPVGSYNSPLHF
. | TRBJ1-2 | 12 | . | TRBV2 | TGTGCCAGCAATCGACACAAGGATGGCTACACCTTC | CASNRHKDGYTF
few | TRBJ1-6 | 14 | . | TRBV19 | TGTGCCAGTAGTTTACCGGAGGGAAATTCACCCCTCCACTTT | CASSLPEGNSPLHF
. | TRBJ1-1 | 13 | TRBD1 | TRBV29-1 | TGCAGCGCCGGACAGGCCATGAACACTGAAGCTTTCTTT | CSAGQAMNTEAFF
. | TRBJ1-1 | 14 | TRBD1 | TRBV6-1 | TGTGCCAGCAGTGGCCGGGACAGGGGATCTGAAGCTTTCTTT | CASSGRDRGSEAFF
. | TRBJ2-5 | 15 | TRBD2 | TRBV9 | TGTGCCAGCAGCCCGACTAGCGGGACGGCTGAGACCCAGTACTTC | CASSPTSGTAETQYF
. | TRBJ2-1 | 13 | . | TRBV27 | TGTGCCAGCAGTTTATCCTACATGGACTCGCAGTTCTTC | CASSLSYMDSQFF
. | TRBJ2-7 | 15 | . | TRBV29-1 | TGCAGCGTTGATCGGGAGACGGATACCTCCTACGAGCAGTACTTC | CSVDRETDTSYEQYF
. | TRBJ1-2 | 15 | TRBD1 | TRBV11-2 | TGTGCCAGCTCCAGTATCCGACAGGGCTTTACCGGCTACACCTTC | CASSSIRQGFTGYTF
. | TRBJ2-1 | 13 | . | TRBV7-8 | TGTGCCAGCAGCTTAGATAGCTACAATGAGCAGTTCTTC | CASSLDSYNEQFF
few | TRBJ1-1 | 14 | TRBD1 | TRBV28 | TGTGCCAGCAGTACGACAGGGGGCTTGGCTGAAGCTTTCTTT | CASSTTGGLAEAFF
few | TRBJ2-7 | 16 | TRBD1 | TRBV5-1 | TGCGCCAGCAGCTTGGCTTGGACAGGGGGCTCCTACGAGCAGTACTTC | CASSLAWTGGSYEQYF
. | TRBJ2-5 | 13 | . | TRBV7-6 | TGTGCCAGCAGCTTAGGTACAGGACCGGAGCAGTACTTC | CASSLGTGPEQYF
. | TRBJ2-1 | 15 | TRBD2 | TRBV5-4 | TGTGCCAGCAGTTTGTGGACTAGCGGCCACAATGAGCAGTTCTTC | CASSLWTSGHNEQFF
. | TRBJ1-3 | 15 | . | TRBV7-9 | TGTTCCAGCAGCTTCACAGGGCTGTCTGGAAACACCATATATTTT | CSSSFTGLSGNTIYF
. | TRBJ1-2 | 16 | . | TRBV4-2 | TGTGCCAGCAGCCAAGACCCCCAGTCAGGCTATAATGGCTACACCTTC | CASSQDPQSGYNGYTF
. | TRBJ2-5 | 14 | TRBD2 | TRBV5-4 | TGTGCCAGCAGCTGGGGGGGGAACCAAGAGACCCAGTACTTC | CASSWGGNQETQYF